These 11 T cell receptor beta chains originate from one sample sequenced in a study of T cell responses to AZD1222 COVID-19 vaccine. Assay: immunoSEQ multiplex PCR; the TCRdb copy retains only in-frame clones and omits some. The data show about 76,000 clones, nearly 90% seen once. The material was peripheral blood, obtained on day 0 of AZD1222 vaccination. The origin of the receptors is an adult in good health.

This clone showed up many times. This sequence joins TRBV6-1 and TRBJ1-3; a weak D match, TRBD1 (5 bases). Germline V gives CDR1 MNHNS, CDR2 SASEGT. Trimming cost V 2 bases and J 2 bases, with 10 bases left between them. The CDR3 has 15 amino acids. For the CDR3, the DNA is TGTGCCAGCAGTGAACCCCGGACACCTGGAAACACCATATATTTT. Protein: CASSEPRTPGNTIYF.

This sequence joins TRBV7-6 and TRBJ1-4; 10 bases are a match to TRBD1. After removal of 2 bases from V and 6 bases from J, the junction contained 9 bases not matched to a gene. Germline values: CDR1 SGHVS, CDR2 FNYEAQ. The CDR3 extends over 17 amino acids. DNA of the CDR3: TGTGCCAGCAGCTTAATCCTTCAAGGGACAGGGGATGAAAAACTGTTTTTT. Protein product: CASSLILQGTGDEKLFF.

The rearrangement joins TRBV28 to TRBJ2-5; possible D gene TRBD1, 5 bases. This CDR3 is 16 amino acids long. With 4 bases removed from V and 5 bases from J, the gap between germline ends came to 20 bases. Germline CDR1 is MDHEN and CDR2 is SYDVKM. The CDR3 DNA reads TGTGCCAGCAGTTCCCGACGACAGCCACCGAGGGAGACCCAGTACTTC. Residues: CASSSRRQPPRETQYF.

The chain employs TRBV19 and TRBJ1-2; D gene uncertain. V lost 6 bases and J lost 4, with 21 bases in between. The CDR3 totals 16 residues. CDR1 and CDR2 from the germline V gene are LNHDA and SQIVND (reference sequence). CDR3 region: CASSSGEAPWGYGYTF. The CDR3 nucleotides read TGTGCCAGTAGCTCCGGGGAGGCCCCTTGGGGCTATGGCTACACCTTC. Full variable domain (missing parts from reference TRBV19 and TRBJ1-2): DGGITQSPKYLFRKEGQNVTLSCEQNLNHDAMYWYRQDPGQGLRLIYYSQIVNDFQKGDIAEGYSVSREKKESFPLTVTSAQKNPTAFYLCASSSGEAPWGYGYTFGSGTRLTVV.

The chain has TRBV7-9 and TRBJ1-1; D gene unclear. The V gene's germline CDR1 is SEHNR and CDR2 FQNEAQ (reference sequence). V was cut by 3 bases and J by 1 base, with 3 bases left in between. The CDR3 runs 12 residues. The chain's CDR3 is CASSFQNTEAFF. The CDR3, as DNA: TGTGCCAGCAGCTTTCAGAACACTGAAGCTTTCTTT.

Only a few counts were recorded for this clone. The rearrangement links TRBV6-6 to TRBJ1-6; weak D call: TRBD1 (6 bases). CDR3 size: 16 residues. From germline, CDR1 is MNHNY and CDR2 SVGAGI (reference sequence). Trimming left V 5 bases short and J 10 bases short, with 21 bases between. DNA for the CDR3: TGTGCCAGCAGTCTTAGGGCCCAGGGTCAGGGGTCACCCCTCCACTTT. It specifies CASSLRAQGQGSPLHF.

The chain employs TRBV29-1 and TRBJ2-5; tentatively, D is TRBD2 (6 bases). Germline CDR1 and CDR2: SQVTM and ANQGSEA. CDR3 size: 14 residues. Trimming stripped 1 base from V and 2 bases from J, with 11 bases between. CDR3 in amino acids: CSVEVGTFQETQYF. The CDR3 region has the DNA TGCAGCGTTGAAGTTGGGACTTTTCAAGAGACCCAGTACTTC.

The chain uses TRBV27 and TRBJ2-7, with D perhaps matching TRBD2 (6 bases). Germline assignment: CDR1 MNHEY and CDR2 SMNVEV (reference sequence). V was pared by 2 bases and J by 4 bases, with 12 bases between. The CDR3 loop spans 14 amino acids. The CDR3 region is CASSLDGSSYEQYF. The CDR3 coding sequence is TGTGCCAGCAGTTTAGACGGGAGTAGTTACGAGCAGTACTTC.

The rearrangement joins TRBV19 to TRBJ2-5, with 10 bases that match TRBD2. The CDR3 runs 13 residues. The germline gives CDR1 LNHDA, CDR2 SQIVND (reference sequence). V shed 6 bases, J shed 7 bases, and the junction held 5 bases outside the gene matches. Here the CDR3 reads CASRQAGGRTQYF. Here the CDR3 DNA reads TGTGCCAGTAGGCAAGCGGGAGGGCGGACCCAGTACTTC.

The chain joins TRBV3-1 (or the pseudogene TRBV3-2) to TRBJ2-7; 14 bases fit TRBD2. The germline V gene encodes CDR1 LGHDT and CDR2 YNNKEL (reference sequence). The ends lost 0 bases at V and 4 bases at J; junction bases unmatched: 5. The CDR3 is made up of 17 amino acids. This chain's CDR3 is CASSQEGLAGEGYEQYF. Here the CDR3 DNA reads TGTGCCAGCAGCCAAGAGGGACTAGCGGGAGAAGGATACGAGCAGTACTTC.

The gene calls are TRBV15 and TRBJ1-5, with D unresolved. Germline CDR1 and CDR2: LNHNV and YYDKDF (reference sequence). The length of the CDR3 is 15 residues. V was pared by 9 bases and J by 2 bases, with 17 bases between. CDR3 DNA: TGTGCCACGACCTATGACCGGGTGGGCAATCAGCCCCAGCATTTT. Translated, it gives CATTYDRVGNQPQHF.